A single sample is the source of the 24 T cell receptor beta chains below, sequenced in a study of cytomegalovirus exposure and HLA in healthy donors. Primers: 60 Vbeta forward and 13 Jbeta reverse. Produced via immunoSEQ multiplex PCR; TCRdb's table is partial and in-frame only. The sample has over 250,000 clones, around two thirds seen once. Specimen: PBMCs. These receptors originate from a female donor in good health and CMV-seronegative.

The chain combines TRBV4-2 with TRBJ2-3, with TRBD2 identical over 14 bases. Germline CDR1 reads LGHNA; CDR2 reads YNFKEQ. This CDR3 spans 16 amino acids. V trimming: 3 bases; J trimming: 3 bases; junction bases outside the gene matches: 2. CDR3: CASSQGLAGDTDTQYF. The CDR3 coding sequence is TGTGCCAGCAGCCAGGGACTAGCGGGAGATACAGATACGCAGTATTTT.

The chain recombines TRBV29-1 with TRBJ2-1, with D possibly matching TRBD1 (6 bases). The V and J ends lost 3 bases and 6 bases respectively, with 15 bases between them. Germline V gene lookup returns CDR1 SQVTM and CDR2 ANQGSEA. The CDR3 length is 14 residues. CDR3 DNA sequence: TGCAGCGTTGAGTGGGACATCACTTCCAATGAGCAGTTCTTC. Amino acids: CSVEWDITSNEQFF.

The rearrangement joins TRBV2 to TRBJ2-5; D may be TRBD1 (5 bases). The CDR3 consists of 15 residues. Germline V gives CDR1 SNHLY, CDR2 FYNNEI. V lost 1 base and J lost 5, with 14 bases in between. The CDR3 reads CASSEVSGRAETQYF. In nucleotides, the CDR3 is TGTGCCAGCAGTGAAGTGTCTGGCAGGGCGGAGACCCAGTACTTC. The entire variable domain, with the rest obtained from reference TRBV2 and TRBJ2-5, is as follows: EPEVTQTPSHQVTQMGQEVILRCVPISNHLYFYWYRQILGQKVEFLVSFYNNEISEKSEIFDDQFSVERPDGSNFTLKIRSTKLEDSAMYFCASSEVSGRAETQYFGPGTRLLVL.

For this clone: This specimen includes other DNA sequences encoding the same CDR3. The V call is TRBV18, the J call TRBJ2-3; the match to TRBD2 covers 10 bases. This CDR3 is 15 amino acids long. Unmatched junction bases numbered 3, after V lost 1 base and J lost 5 bases. CDR1 and CDR2 (germline): KGHSH, LQKENI. CDR3 sequence (DNA): TGTGCCAGCTCACCACTAGCGGGAGGTTTAGATACGCAGTATTTT. Protein: CASSPLAGGLDTQYF.

Only one count was recorded for this clone. The chain recombines TRBV2 with TRBJ1-6; 7 bases align to TRBD1. Germline CDR1 is SNHLY and CDR2 is FYNNEI. The ends lost 5 bases at V and 3 bases at J; junction bases unmatched: 1. The CDR3 runs to 14 residues. CDR3 DNA: TGTGCCAGCAGTAGACAGGGCTATAATTCACCCCTCCACTTT. Translation: CASSRQGYNSPLHF.

For the CDR3, the DNA is TGCGCCAGCAGCCGGGAACTAGTCTCCTACGAGCAGTACTTC. Protein: CASSRELVSYEQYF. This chain connects TRBV5-1 to TRBJ2-7, with a tentative D call TRBD2 (5 bases). Trimming took off 4 bases at V and 0 bases at J, with 11 bases between the two ends. The germline V gene encodes CDR1 SGHRS and CDR2 YFSETQ. The CDR3 consists of 14 residues. The full variable domain, completed using reference TRBV5-1 and TRBJ2-7, is KAGVTQTPRYLIKTRGQQVTLSCSPISGHRSVSWYQQTPGQGLQFLFEYFSETQRNKGNFPGRFSGRQFSNSRSEMNVSTLELGDSALYLCASSRELVSYEQYFGPGTRLTVT.

This sequence joins TRBV27 and TRBJ2-3, with 7 bases that match TRBD2. This CDR3 contains 14 residues. CDR1 MNHEY and CDR2 SMNVEV come from the germline V gene (reference sequence). J was trimmed by 2 bases and V by 5 bases; bases with no gene match: 4. Written as DNA, the CDR3 is TGTGCCAGCAGTCCGGGACTATACACAGATACGCAGTATTTT. This codes for CASSPGLYTDTQYF.

This clone is a singleton in its sample. This chain joins TRBV27 and TRBJ2-3, with TRBD2 identical over 8 bases. Per the germline V gene, CDR1 is MNHEY and CDR2 is SMNVEV (reference sequence). The CDR3 spans 15 residues. J gave up 4 bases and V 5 bases, and 8 bases lay outside the gene matches. The CDR3 coding sequence is TGTGCCAGCAGTCCCCGGACTAGCCGGGCAGATACGCAGTATTTT. Its translation is CASSPRTSRADTQYF.

The rearrangement uses TRBV7-2 and TRBJ2-7; the D gene is possibly TRBD2 (5 bases). V shed 2 bases and J shed 2 bases, with 10 bases lying between them. The CDR3 spans 14 residues. Looked up from germline, CDR1 is SGHTA and CDR2 is FQGNSA. DNA for the CDR3: TGTGCCAGCAGCTTAAACTCGGGGACCTACGAGCAGTACTTC. This codes for CASSLNSGTYEQYF.

The chain recombines TRBV7-6 with TRBJ2-7, with 9 bases aligning to TRBD1. Germline V gene data show CDR1 as SGHVS and CDR2 as FNYEAQ. The CDR3 contains 16 residues. V lost 4 bases and J lost 0; bases outside the gene matches: 7. The CDR3 coding sequence is TGTGCCAGCAGCTCGACAGGGGGTCCCAGCTCCTACGAGCAGTACTTC. It yields the protein CASSSTGGPSSYEQYF.

A word on this clone: A read error may produce the germline difference seen at one junction end. This chain uses TRBV7-9 with TRBJ2-1; D not certain. The CDR3 totals 14 residues. Germline V CDR1 and CDR2: SEHNR, FQNEAQ (reference sequence). CDR3 bases: TGTTCCAGCCGTCGCAGCGCCGCCGTTAGTGAGCAGTTCTTC. It is translated as CSSRRSAAVSEQFF. The full variable domain, in which reference TRBV7-9 and TRBJ2-1 provide the parts outside the CDR3, is DTGVSQNPRHKITKRGQNVTFRCDPISEHNRLYWYRQTLGQGPEFLTYFQNEAQLEKSRLLSDRFSAERPKGSFSTLEIQRTEQGDSAMYLCSSRRSAAVSEQFFGPGTRLTVL.

The V gene is TRBV5-4, the J gene TRBJ2-7; 8 nucleotides line up with TRBD1. The CDR3 sequence is 16 residues long. CDR1 is SGHNT and CDR2 is YYREEE in the germline V gene (reference sequence). The V segment lost 0 bases and the J segment 7 bases; nucleotides outside the gene matches: 12. Here the CDR3 DNA reads TGTGCCAGCAGCTTGGACTTGGGACAGGCCATTCGAGAGCAGTACTTC. It specifies CASSLDLGQAIREQYF.

The chain recombines TRBV18 with TRBJ2-7, with TRBD1 matching over 9 bases. V gave up 2 bases and J gave up 7 bases; unmatched junction bases: 6. The CDR3 runs 14 residues. Germline V CDR1 and CDR2: KGHSH, LQKENI. CDR3 DNA: TGTGCCAGCTCACCAGGGTACAGGGGGCGTGAGCAGTACTTC. Translated: CASSPGYRGREQYF.

The V gene is TRBV28, the J gene TRBJ1-2; the D gene is possibly TRBD1 (5 bases). Germline-derived CDR1 and CDR2 are MDHEN and SYDVKM. The CDR3 consists of 13 residues. Trimming removed 7 bases at V and 8 bases at J, with 17 bases between. CDR3 sequence (DNA): TGTGCCAGCACCCTAGGGACTAGCAGCGGCTACACCTTC. Its translation: CASTLGTSSGYTF.

This chain connects TRBV13 to TRBJ1-2; no clear D. The CDR3 has 13 residues. The germline V gene has CDR1 PRHDT and CDR2 FYEKMQ (reference sequence). Deletions cut 5 bases from V and 8 bases from J, with 15 bases between. CDR3 in amino acids: CASSERGTEGYTF. In DNA, the CDR3 is TGTGCCAGCAGCGAGCGGGGTACAGAAGGCTACACCTTC.

This chain uses TRBV4-1 with TRBJ2-3; TRBD2 might be the D (7 bases). CDR3 length: 18 amino acids. Germline V lookup: CDR1 MGHRA, CDR2 YSYEKL. Trimming stripped 4 bases from V and 4 bases from J, with 24 bases between. This chain's CDR3 is CASSRKFTGGQGADTQYF. Written as DNA, the CDR3 is TGCGCCAGCAGCCGAAAGTTTACCGGGGGGCAAGGGGCAGATACGCAGTATTTT.

The V and J genes are TRBV6-1 and TRBJ1-4; D uncertain. From germline, CDR1 is MNHNS and CDR2 SASEGT. The CDR3 is 14 residues long. V was shortened by 7 bases and J by 4 bases, with 13 bases between the two germline ends. The CDR3 nucleotides read TGTGCCAGCATGAGATCGGGGATTAATGAAAAACTGTTTTTT. It codes for CASMRSGINEKLFF.

This chain joins TRBV25-1 and TRBJ2-1, with 15 bases identical to TRBD2. The germline gives CDR1 MGHDK, CDR2 SYGVNS. The trim removed 0 bases at V and 9 bases at J, leaving 6 bases unmatched. There are 17 residues in the CDR3. This CDR3 reads CASSEYTPGLAGGEQFF. The CDR3 DNA follows: TGTGCCAGCAGTGAATATACCCCGGGACTAGCGGGAGGTGAGCAGTTCTTC. The variable domain in full, with the rest retrieved from reference TRBV25-1 and TRBJ2-1, is EADIYQTPRYLVIGTGKKITLECSQTMGHDKMYWYQQDPGMELHLIHYSYGVNSTEKGDLSSESTVSRIRTEHFPLTLESARPSHTSQYLCASSEYTPGLAGGEQFFGPGTRLTVL.

The chain carries TRBV5-1 and TRBJ1-1; TRBD1 might be the D (5 bases). Looked up from germline, CDR1 is SGHRS and CDR2 is YFSETQ. Trimming cost V 0 bases and J 7 bases, with 13 bases left between them. This CDR3 contains 14 residues. The CDR3 DNA follows: TGCGCCAGCAGCTTGGGCGGGACGCCTGGTGAAGCTTTCTTT. Translating it yields CASSLGGTPGEAFF.

This clone is a singleton in its sample. This chain connects TRBV27 to TRBJ2-7, with TRBD2 identical over 7 bases. V gave up 7 bases and J gave up 3 bases; unmatched junction bases: 6. Germline values: CDR1 MNHEY, CDR2 SMNVEV (reference sequence). There are 13 residues in the CDR3. CDR3 bases: TGTGCCAGCAAGGGTCTAGCGGACTACGAGCAGTACTTC. Translation: CASKGLADYEQYF.

The V gene is TRBV25-1, the J gene TRBJ2-7; weak D call: TRBD1 (6 bases). The germline CDR1 and CDR2 sequences are MGHDK and SYGVNS. Between the trimmed V and J ends, which lost 2 bases and 0 bases, there was a span of 11 bases. The CDR3 sequence is 15 residues long. DNA for the CDR3: TGTGCCAGCAGTGAAACAGGGTCCCTCTCCTACGAGCAGTACTTC. Translation: CASSETGSLSYEQYF.

The CDR3 spells CASSWRDEQFF. CDR3 bases: TGTGCCAGCAGTTGGAGAGATGAGCAGTTCTTC. This chain joins TRBV2 and TRBJ2-1; unclear D gene. The V and J ends lost 5 bases and 8 bases respectively, with 7 bases between them. The CDR3 is made up of 11 amino acids. Germline CDR1 SNHLY, CDR2 FYNNEI. Based on the CDR3 plus reference TRBV2 and TRBJ2-1, the full variable domain is EPEVTQTPSHQVTQMGQEVILRCVPISNHLYFYWYRQILGQKVEFLVSFYNNEISEKSEIFDDQFSVERPDGSNFTLKIRSTKLEDSAMYFCASSWRDEQFFGPGTRLTVL.

This chain links TRBV6-1 with TRBJ2-1; 11 nucleotides match TRBD2. The CDR3 is 19 amino acids. The J segment lost 2 bases and the V segment lost 4 bases, leaving 13 bases of the junction unmatched. The germline gives CDR1 MNHNS, CDR2 SASEGT. As DNA, the CDR3 is TGTGCCAGCAGTGCCGGGGGGACTAGCGGACCCCAAGCCTACAATGAGCAGTTCTTC. Translated, it gives CASSAGGTSGPQAYNEQFF.

The chain carries TRBV9 and TRBJ1-1, with 8 bases matching TRBD1. J gave up 5 bases and V 3 bases, and 9 bases lay outside the gene matches. Germline V gene lookup returns CDR1 SGDLS and CDR2 YYNGEE. The CDR3 contains 15 residues. CDR3 loop: CASSGPSTGDTEAFF. CDR3 nucleotides: TGTGCCAGCAGCGGACCTTCGACAGGGGATACTGAAGCTTTCTTT.